This T cell receptor (beta chain) originates from a study of T cells expressing NK-cell markers. To note about this clonotype: Its antigen is as yet unknown.

Points from the study as a whole: Expanded NKG2C+ T cell clones were not confirmed as HCMV-specific. Of CD8+ T cells, 1.0-7.0% belonged to dominant NKG2C+ clonotypes in roughly six donors.

This CDR3 contains 13 residues. Germline lookup yields CDR1 MNHEY and CDR2 SVGAGI. TCRdb reworked the 5' RACE reads into one entry per CDR3 protein, no DNA. The sample totals 200,000 to 300,000 distinct CDR3 sequences. Source material: blood T cells: a sorted CD56 or NKG2C T cell subset, CD4+ or CD8+ T cells, or bulk PBMC T cells (not recorded which). The TCR comes from a man younger than 35 in good health. This chain joins TRBV6-5 and TRBJ1-2. This CDR3 reads CASSYGASAGYTF.